These 23 T cell receptor beta chains were sequenced from one sample in a study of cytomegalovirus exposure and HLA in healthy donors. Primers included in the PCR were 60 Vbeta and 13 Jbeta primers. Data came from immunoSEQ multiplex PCR; TCRdb stores just in-frame clones and leaves some out. The data contain about 170,000 clones, about 85% of them singletons. The source material was PBMCs. The receptors shown here come from a man aged 30-40 years in good health and CMV-seropositive.

The chain recombines TRBV2 with TRBJ2-3, with TRBD1 identical over 10 bases. V lost 4 bases and J lost 5; bases outside the gene matches: 6. Germline CDR1 reads SNHLY; CDR2 reads FYNNEI. The CDR3 totals 15 residues. The DNA of the CDR3 is TGTGCCAGCAGTGGGGGACAGGGGAGAGTAGATACGCAGTATTTT. This codes for CASSGGQGRVDTQYF.

The gene calls are TRBV19 and TRBJ2-1; 7 positions agree with TRBD2. The CDR3 extends over 18 amino acids. Unmatched junction bases numbered 14, after V lost 3 bases and J lost 3 bases. The V gene's germline CDR1 is LNHDA and CDR2 SQIVND (reference sequence). DNA of the CDR3: TGTGCCAGTAGTATTGGGGGGTTTGGAGGACTAGTCTACAATGAGCAGTTCTTC. Its protein product is CASSIGGFGGLVYNEQFF.

J is TRBJ2-7 and V is TRBV7-9; 9 bases map to TRBD1. The junction had 8 bases not matched to a gene; V was cut back by 5 bases and J by 6 bases. CDR3 length equals 14 residues. Germline V gene sequence: CDR1 SEHNR, CDR2 FQNEAQ (reference sequence). The CDR3 DNA sequence: TGTGCCAGCAGCCACGGGACAGGGATTGCCGAGCAGTACTTC. This gives the protein CASSHGTGIAEQYF.

V gene TRBV7-2 combines with J gene TRBJ1-1; 8 nucleotides agree with TRBD1. Germline assignment: CDR1 SGHTA and CDR2 FQGNSA. The CDR3 spans 14 residues. J gave up 4 bases and V 3 bases, and 4 bases lay outside the gene matches. In DNA form, the CDR3 reads TGTGCCAGCAGCTTGAAACAGGGGGGCACTGAAGCTTTCTTT. Translating gives CASSLKQGGTEAFF.

This chain's CDR3 is CASSPPSGMGNEQFF. CDR3 nucleotide sequence: TGTGCCAGCAGCCCCCCTAGCGGGATGGGGAATGAGCAGTTCTTC. The chain uses TRBV13 and TRBJ2-1; 9 bases are a match to TRBD2. The CDR3 length is 15 residues. Per germline, CDR1 PRHDT and CDR2 FYEKMQ (reference sequence). Unmatched junction bases numbered 9, after V lost 5 bases and J lost 7 bases.

V is TRBV7-9 and J is TRBJ1-2; 7 positions agree with TRBD1. This CDR3 has 14 amino acids. The ends lost 2 bases at V and 8 bases at J; junction bases unmatched: 8. The germline V gene encodes CDR1 SEHNR and CDR2 FQNEAQ (reference sequence). CDR3 sequence (DNA): TGTGCCAGCAGCTTAAAAGAGGGGGCGCAAGGCTACACCTTC. It translates to CASSLKEGAQGYTF. Supplemented by reference TRBV7-9 and TRBJ1-2, the full variable domain reads DTGVSQNPRHKITKRGQNVTFRCDPISEHNRLYWYRQTLGQGPEFLTYFQNEAQLEKSRLLSDRFSAERPKGSFSTLEIQRTEQGDSAMYLCASSLKEGAQGYTFGSGTRLTVV.

This chain connects TRBV5-4 to TRBJ2-5; D is perhaps TRBD2 (5 bases). The CDR3 is 13 amino acids. Trimming took 0 bases from V and 6 from J, leaving 9 bases between them. Per germline, CDR1 SGHNT and CDR2 YYREEE (reference sequence). The CDR3 loop is CASSLEDGKTQYF. CDR3 in DNA: TGTGCCAGCAGCTTGGAGGACGGGAAGACCCAGTACTTC.

The chain is built from TRBV4-1 and TRBJ1-2; D is unresolved. The CDR3 loop spans 16 amino acids. Per germline, CDR1 MGHRA and CDR2 YSYEKL. V was clipped by 0 bases and J by 2 bases, with 13 bases between them. The chain's CDR3 is CASSQDNFRGNYGYTF. The CDR3 coding sequence is TGCGCCAGCAGCCAAGATAATTTTCGAGGCAACTATGGCTACACCTTC.

The V and J genes are TRBV29-1 and TRBJ1-1; 7 bases map to TRBD1. V gave up 2 bases and J gave up 6 bases; unmatched junction bases: 3. CDR1 is SQVTM, CDR2 ANQGSEA, per germline. There are 12 residues in the CDR3. The CDR3 DNA reads TGCAGCGTTGAATCAGGGGGGCCTGAAGCTTTCTTT. Protein sequence: CSVESGGPEAFF.

The rearrangement links TRBV5-4 to TRBJ1-1; 8 bases align to TRBD1. Germline V gene lookup returns CDR1 SGHNT and CDR2 YYREEE (reference sequence). CDR3 length: 13 residues. V dropped 4 bases and J dropped 9; count of bases not matched to a gene: 8. For the CDR3, the DNA is TGTGCCAGCAGCCCCCGGACAGGGAGGAAAGCTTTCTTT. Protein sequence: CASSPRTGRKAFF.

The chain uses TRBV29-1 and TRBJ2-7; possibly TRBD1 for D (5 bases). The CDR3 is made up of 12 amino acids. Germline V gives CDR1 SQVTM, CDR2 ANQGSEA. Trimming removed 6 bases at V and 1 base at J, with 10 bases between. The CDR3 region is CSVADRSYEQYF. CDR3 sequence (DNA): TGCAGCGTCGCAGACAGATCCTACGAGCAGTACTTC.

This chain joins TRBV18 and TRBJ1-6; D unclear. Germline CDR1 reads KGHSH; CDR2 reads LQKENI. CDR3 length: 16 amino acids. The V end was cut by 2 bases, the J end by 7 bases, with 15 bases between. The chain's CDR3 is CASSPDGGLVNSPLHF. The CDR3 bases are TGTGCCAGCTCACCAGATGGCGGGTTGGTGAATTCACCCCTCCACTTT.

V gene TRBV28 combines with J gene TRBJ1-1; a weak D match, TRBD1 (5 bases). CDR1 and CDR2 from the germline V gene are MDHEN and SYDVKM. The CDR3 runs 15 residues. V lost 5 bases and J 4 bases, leaving 17 bases between the germline ends. CDR3 loop: CASSPDSKLLTEAFF. The CDR3 bases are TGTGCCAGCAGTCCCGACAGTAAGCTACTCACTGAAGCTTTCTTT.

This clone has only a few counts. This chain links TRBV6-5 with TRBJ1-5; D is unclear. Germline CDR1 is MNHEY and CDR2 is SVGAGI. V dropped 6 bases and J dropped 4 bases, with 10 bases sitting between them. CDR3 length: 13 residues. The CDR3 DNA is TGTGCCAGCAGCCGAACTGAGAATCAGCCCCAGCATTTT. It codes for CASSRTENQPQHF.

This chain connects TRBV5-5 to TRBJ2-5, with TRBD2 identical over 11 bases. This CDR3 is built from 16 residues. CDR1 and CDR2 (germline): SGHKS, YYEKEE (reference sequence). V dropped 8 bases and J dropped 2; count of bases not matched to a gene: 11. CDR3 amino acids: CASTVTSGTRQETQYF. The CDR3 DNA follows: TGTGCCAGTACAGTGACTAGCGGGACGAGGCAAGAGACCCAGTACTTC. The full variable domain, its missing parts supplied by reference TRBV5-5 and TRBJ2-5, is DAGVTQSPTHLIKTRGQQVTLRCSPISGHKSVSWYQQVLGQGPQFIFQYYEKEERGRGNFPDRFSARQFPNYSSELNVNALLLGDSALYLCASTVTSGTRQETQYFGPGTRLLVL.

This chain links TRBV9 with TRBJ2-7; D possibly corresponds to TRBD1 (5 bases). The V gene's germline CDR1 is SGDLS and CDR2 YYNGEE. V dropped 3 bases and J dropped 7 bases, with 17 bases sitting between them. This CDR3 region has 14 residues. CDR3 sequence reads: CASSAQPGTGEQYF. The CDR3 coding sequence is TGTGCCAGCAGCGCCCAACCTGGAACAGGAGAGCAGTACTTC.

In DNA form, the CDR3 reads TGTGCCAGCAGCCAAGATTTGCCACAGCCAGGAGAGACCCAGTACTTC. It is translated as CASSQDLPQPGETQYF. The rearrangement joins TRBV14 to TRBJ2-5, with D hard to call. V was shortened by 0 bases and J by 4 bases, with 15 bases between the two germline ends. This CDR3 has 16 amino acids. Germline V CDR1 and CDR2: SGHDN, FVKESK.

The rearrangement joins TRBV25-1 to TRBJ1-2; weak D call: TRBD1 (6 bases). V dropped 3 bases and J dropped 8 bases, with 10 bases sitting between them. Germline V gives CDR1 MGHDK, CDR2 SYGVNS. This CDR3 region has 12 residues. CDR3 coding DNA: TGTGCCAGCAGTGACAGGGGCGAGGGCTACACCTTC. The encoded protein is CASSDRGEGYTF.

The V call is TRBV7-2, the J call TRBJ2-7; 9 bases fit TRBD2. V dropped 3 bases and J dropped 5; count of bases not matched to a gene: 8. CDR3 length: 15 residues. CDR1 and CDR2 (germline): SGHTA, FQGNSA. CDR3 nucleotide sequence: TGTGCCAGCAGCTTTAGGGCGGGAGGGCCCCACGAGCAGTACTTC. Residues: CASSFRAGGPHEQYF.

The CDR3, as DNA: TGTGCCAGCAGCTCCAGACAGGGCATCACCGGGGAGCTGTTTTTT. Amino acid sequence: CASSSRQGITGELFF. The J gene is TRBJ2-2, the V gene TRBV11-3; the match to TRBD1 covers 7 bases. Germline CDR1 and CDR2: SGHNT and YENEEA. The CDR3 contains 15 residues. Trimming took 4 bases from V and 4 from J; bases not matched to a gene: 6.

This chain connects TRBV19 to TRBJ2-5, with 10 bases matching TRBD1. The CDR3 spans 15 residues. Germline-derived CDR1 and CDR2 are LNHDA and SQIVND (reference sequence). V lost 5 bases to trimming and J lost 3 bases; unmatched junction nucleotides: 6. DNA of the CDR3: TGTGCCAGTAGTCCGACAGGGGGCGTGGAAGAGACCCAGTACTTC. Its translation is CASSPTGGVEETQYF.

The chain links TRBV5-8 to TRBJ1-2, with TRBD1 matching 9 bases. This CDR3 contains 13 residues. From germline, CDR1 is SGHTS and CDR2 YDEGEE. V lost 4 bases to trimming and J lost 6 bases; unmatched junction nucleotides: 4. In DNA, the CDR3 is TGTGCCAGCAGCCCATGGACAGGGGATGGCTACACCTTC. This codes for CASSPWTGDGYTF.

The J gene is TRBJ2-6, the V gene TRBV5-4; 8 nucleotides match TRBD1. Germline V gene data show CDR1 as SGHNT and CDR2 as YYREEE (reference sequence). The CDR3 is 15 residues long. V dropped 5 bases and J dropped 2; count of bases not matched to a gene: 3. The CDR3 region is CASRYRGTGANVLTF. In nucleotides, the CDR3 is TGTGCCAGCAGGTACAGGGGGACTGGGGCCAACGTCCTGACTTTC.